The clone carrying this T cell receptor (beta chain) was picked up many times. This entry is derived from a study of T cell repertoires in cytomegalovirus infection. TCRdb passed the reads through MiXCR, listing each CDR3 protein once. The table has some 280,000 distinct CDR3 sequences, 12% to 15% seen once. V lost 3 bases, J lost 3 bases, and 4 bases stayed unmatched. Germline CDR1 is SGHTA and CDR2 is FQGNSA. There are 16 residues in the CDR3. This clonotype originated in a human donor in good health (CMV status not recorded). Some clones in this sample may be carry-over from other donors' samples. The sequenced material came from PBMCs. The chain recombines TRBV7-2 with TRBJ2-3; 12 bases align to TRBD2. In nucleotides, the CDR3 is TGTGCCAGCAGCTTTCTAGCGGGAGGGCTGACAGATACGCAGTATTTT. This translates into CASSFLAGGLTDTQYF. Full variable domain (missing parts from reference TRBV7-2 and TRBJ2-3): GAGVSQSPSNKVTEKGKDVELRCDPISGHTALYWYRQSLGQGLEFLIYFQGNSAPDKSGLPSDRFSAERTGGSVSTLTIQRTQQEDSAVYLCASSFLAGGLTDTQYFGPGTRLTVL.